Shown below are 12 T cell receptor beta chains from a single sample sequenced in a study of blood T cells in healthy people across ages. A J-beta primer mix and a sample-barcoded 5' primer were used in a second PCR of roughly 6 to 11 cycles. MiXCR, run by TCRdb on the 5' RACE reads, gives a single entry per CDR3 protein. Seen here are about 650,000 distinct CDR3 sequences, about 34% observed once, and the top ten hold 15%. Material for sequencing was blood. The receptors come from a woman older than 75 in good health.

This clonotype has a handful of counts. The V and J genes are TRBV20-1 and TRBJ2-7; D possibly matches TRBD1 or TRBD2 (5 bases each). Germline assignment: CDR1 DFQATT and CDR2 SNEGSKA (reference sequence). The V gene lost 3 bases and the J gene lost 7 bases, with 25 bases spanning the gap. This CDR3 is built from 16 residues. This CDR3 is CSARDGARSSYNEQYF. The CDR3 nucleotides read TGCAGTGCTAGGGACGGGGCCAGAAGCTCCTACAATGAGCAGTACTTC.

The J gene is TRBJ2-4, the V gene TRBV3-1; the D gene is possibly TRBD2 (5 bases). The J call may not be correct, given that the DNA end is closer to TRBJ2-7. Germline loops: CDR1 LGHDT, CDR2 YNNKEL (reference sequence). The CDR3 consists of 16 residues. CDR3 sequence (DNA): TGTGCCAGCAGCCGTAACATGGGTTCTCTAGGGAGCGAGCAGTACTTC. Encoded protein: CASSRNMGSLGSEQYF.

This chain joins TRBV12-3 or TRBV12-4 and TRBJ2-2, with 8 bases identical to TRBD2. Losses at the gene ends were 3 bases for V and 4 bases for J; bases not matched to a gene: 4. The CDR3 extends over 15 amino acids. The CDR3 here is CASSLRGVSTGELFF. CDR3 DNA: TGTGCCAGCAGTTTGCGGGGGGTGAGCACCGGGGAGCTGTTTTTT.

This rearrangement joins TRBV29-1 to TRBJ2-5; D is unresolved. The end of the DNA is better explained by TRBJ2-1, so the J call may be wrong. CDR3 length equals 16 residues. Germline V CDR1 and CDR2: SQVTM, ANQGSEA. CDR3 in DNA: TGCAGCGTTGATAAGGGTTTTCGGAGTATCCAAGAGACCCAGTTCTTC. This encodes CSVDKGFRSIQETQFF.

This clonotype was seen at least ten times. V gene TRBV10-3 combines with J gene TRBJ1-2; D remains unclear. CDR1 and CDR2 from the germline V gene are ENHRY and SYGVKD. The CDR3 extends over 15 amino acids. V was pared by 3 bases and J by 4 bases, with 15 bases between. The CDR3 loop reads CAISDTLAAFYGYTF. CDR3 DNA: TGTGCCATCAGTGATACCCTGGCCGCCTTCTATGGCTACACCTTC.

The CDR3 spells CASSQDWGGPPYNEQFF. DNA of the CDR3: TGTGCCAGCAGCCAAGATTGGGGGGGTCCTCCTTACAATGAGCAGTTCTTC. The J gene is TRBJ2-1, the V gene TRBV4-2; TRBD2 aligns across 7 bases. The CDR3 is 17 residues long. Per germline, CDR1 LGHNA and CDR2 YNFKEQ. V lost 0 bases to trimming and J lost 4 bases; unmatched junction nucleotides: 9.

As for this clonotype: With a much larger clone just one base away, this may be a read error. The V gene is TRBV6-6, the J gene TRBJ2-3, with TRBD1 matching over 8 bases. The germline V gene encodes CDR1 MNHNY and CDR2 SVGAGI (reference sequence). CDR3 length equals 14 residues. The CDR3 DNA follows: TGTGTCAGCAGTGACAGGGGTGGAACAGATACGCAGTATTTT. This translates into CVSSDRGGTDTQYF.

The sample holds many counts of this clonotype. J is TRBJ1-2 and V is TRBV16; D possibly corresponds to TRBD1 (6 bases). This CDR3 contains 15 residues. V was clipped by 0 bases and J by 4 bases, with 12 bases between them. Germline V lookup: CDR1 KGHSY, CDR2 FQNENV. The chain's CDR3 is CASSQSAGAIYGYTF. DNA for the CDR3: TGTGCCAGCAGCCAATCGGCGGGGGCTATCTATGGCTACACCTTC.

As regards this clonotype: This may come from a read error, since a much larger clone is one base off. The rearrangement links TRBV30 to TRBJ2-7; a possible D gene is TRBD2 (5 bases). Germline V gene data show CDR1 as GTSNPN and CDR2 as SVGIG (reference sequence). CDR3 length equals 11 residues. The DNA of the CDR3 is TGTGCCGGGAGTGCGACCTACGAGCAGTACTTC. Translation gives CAGSATYEQYF.

Regarding this clonotype: A single base separates this from a much larger clone, so it may be a read error. The chain employs TRBV2 and TRBJ2-1, with 10 bases aligning to TRBD2. This CDR3 has 15 residues. V was clipped by 4 bases and J by 4 bases; unmatched bases: 4. Germline assignment: CDR1 SNHLY and CDR2 FYNNEI. CDR3 region: CASSGLAGEYNEQFF. DNA for the CDR3: TGTGCCAGCAGTGGGCTAGCGGGGGAATACAATGAGCAGTTCTTC.

The chain is built from TRBV29-1 and TRBJ1-1, with D perhaps TRBD1 (5 bases). The V gene's germline CDR1 is SQVTM and CDR2 ANQGSEA. The CDR3 runs to 13 residues. Deletions cut 3 bases from V and 1 base from J, with 9 bases between. CDR3 residues: CSVEVGQNTEAFF. CDR3 DNA sequence: TGCAGCGTTGAGGTGGGGCAGAACACTGAAGCTTTCTTT.

As concerns this clonotype: The junction departs from the called germline gene at one end, perhaps through a read error. The genes are TRBV5-1 and TRBJ2-3; D is undetermined. The CDR3 contains 15 residues. Germline values: CDR1 SGHRS, CDR2 YFSETQ. The CDR3 bases are TGCACCAGCAGCTTGGAGTCGGCAGCCGCAGATACGCAGTATTTT. Translated, it gives CTSSLESAAADTQYF. The full variable domain, in which reference TRBV5-1 and TRBJ2-3 provide the parts outside the CDR3, is KAGVTQTPRYLIKTRGQQVTLSCSPISGHRSVSWYQQTPGQGLQFLFEYFSETQRNKGNFPGRFSGRQFSNSRSEMNVSTLELGDSALYLCTSSLESAAADTQYFGPGTRLTVL.